Each of the 25 T cell receptor beta chains below was sequenced from the same sample in a study of T-cell reconstitution after alpha-beta-depleted transplantation in children. Preparation of the TCRbeta library involved a method that used unique molecular identifiers. Each CDR3 protein gets one entry after TCRdb re-called the PCR reads with MiXCR. The sample shows approximately 240,000 distinct CDR3 sequences, 8% to 10% of them seen only once. Source: PBMCs from the stem cell graft donor, taken from the stem cell graft. These receptors were taken from a human donor who donated a stem cell graft to a child with acute lymphoblastic leukemia.

This clonotype was found many times. This chain links TRBV6-5 with TRBJ2-5; D is tentatively TRBD1 or TRBD2 (5 bases each). CDR3 size: 14 residues. Trimming removed 4 bases at V and 1 base at J, with 10 bases between. CDR1 and CDR2 (germline): MNHEY, SVGAGI. The CDR3 DNA follows: TGTGCCAGCAGTTCCGGGGCCTTCCAAGAGACCCAGTACTTC. As protein: CASSSGAFQETQYF.

Many counts were recorded for this clonotype. The chain recombines TRBV6-5 with TRBJ1-2; possibly TRBD1 for D (6 bases). Germline loops: CDR1 MNHEY, CDR2 SVGAGI. This CDR3 is 16 amino acids long. V gave up 0 bases and J gave up 0 bases, with 11 bases separating them. CDR3 residues: CASSYSRQAANYGYTF. CDR3 in DNA: TGTGCCAGCAGTTACTCGAGACAGGCGGCTAACTATGGCTACACCTTC.

V and J are TRBV9 and TRBJ1-2; 10 nucleotides line up with TRBD1. The V gene end was trimmed by 4 bases and the J gene end by 0 bases; junction bases not matched to a gene: 6. The CDR3 covers 16 residues. Germline-derived CDR1 and CDR2 are SGDLS and YYNGEE. The CDR3 protein is CASSPGTGATNYGYTF. CDR3 bases: TGTGCCAGCAGCCCCGGGACAGGGGCCACTAACTATGGCTACACCTTC.

The chain couples TRBV7-4 to TRBJ2-7, with TRBD1 matching over 7 bases. CDR3 size: 19 residues. With 5 bases clipped from V and 3 bases from J, the junction kept 22 bases outside the gene matches. The germline V gene has CDR1 SGHVT and CDR2 SQSDAQ. The CDR3 protein is CASSPDGTANQLGIYEQYF. For the CDR3, the DNA is TGTGCCAGCAGCCCCGACGGGACAGCGAATCAGCTTGGGATCTACGAGCAGTACTTC.

This clonotype has a count of ten or more. The CDR3 region is CASSFNSGGVSTDTQYF. Written as DNA, the CDR3 is TGTGCCAGCAGTTTTAATAGCGGGGGAGTTTCCACAGATACGCAGTATTTT. This chain connects TRBV27 to TRBJ2-3; 9 bases are shared with TRBD2. CDR1 and CDR2 from the germline V gene are MNHEY and SMNVEV (reference sequence). The V and J ends lost 3 bases and 2 bases, in that order; junction bases with no gene match: 9. This CDR3 spans 17 amino acids.

This clonotype was recorded many times. The chain is built from TRBV5-1 and TRBJ2-7; the D is unclear. Germline V gene sequence: CDR1 SGHRS, CDR2 YFSETQ. CDR3 length equals 17 residues. V gave up 0 bases and J gave up 6 bases, with 22 bases separating them. CDR3 bases: TGCGCCAGCAGCTTGGGGCAGGAGATCCAATCTTCTTCCGAGCAGTACTTC. This translates into CASSLGQEIQSSSEQYF.

This clonotype was counted many times. The V call is TRBV5-1, the J call TRBJ1-6; possibly TRBD1 for D (5 bases). The germline gives CDR1 SGHRS, CDR2 YFSETQ. The V gene lost 4 bases and the J gene lost 7 bases, with 15 bases spanning the gap. There are 15 residues in the CDR3. The CDR3 sequence: CASSTVGQGNSPLHF. The CDR3, as DNA: TGCGCCAGCAGCACCGTGGGGCAGGGAAATTCACCCCTCCACTTT.

Ten or more counts support this clonotype. The J gene is TRBJ1-2, the V gene TRBV12-3 or TRBV12-4, with D unresolved. V shed 6 bases and J shed 5 bases, with 16 bases lying between them. This CDR3 has 14 amino acids. The CDR3 sequence is CASSPQTVNYGYTF. The CDR3 DNA reads TGTGCCAGCAGCCCGCAGACGGTTAATTATGGCTACACCTTC.

V is TRBV2 and J is TRBJ2-3; maybe TRBD2 (5 bases). Germline assignment: CDR1 SNHLY and CDR2 FYNNEI. This CDR3 is built from 14 residues. V lost 8 bases and J 0 bases, leaving 12 bases between the germline ends. Written as DNA, the CDR3 is TGTGCCAGCCGCGGAGGCTCTAGCACAGATACGCAGTATTTT. Residues: CASRGGSSTDTQYF.

This clonotype was seen ten or more times. V and J are TRBV20-1 and TRBJ2-3; D perhaps matches TRBD2 (6 bases). V was cut by 7 bases and J by 2 bases, with 13 bases left in between. CDR1 DFQATT and CDR2 SNEGSKA come from the germline V gene (reference sequence). This CDR3 is 13 amino acids long. CDR3 in amino acids: CSVSRGNTDTQYF. The CDR3 DNA follows: TGCAGTGTGTCACGGGGGAACACAGATACGCAGTATTTT.

In this sample, this clonotype turned up a few times. V is TRBV5-1 and J is TRBJ1-3, with D unresolved. This CDR3 is built from 14 residues. Trimming cost V 1 base and J 8 bases, with 13 bases left between them. Germline-derived CDR1 and CDR2 are SGHRS and YFSETQ. The chain's CDR3 is CASSLSGSGDTIYF. As DNA, the CDR3 is TGCGCCAGCAGCTTGTCAGGCAGCGGGGACACCATATATTTT.

The chain employs TRBV12-3 or TRBV12-4 and TRBJ1-5; tentative D call: TRBD1 (6 bases). The CDR3 is 13 amino acids. V dropped 5 bases and J dropped 6 bases, with 11 bases sitting between them. The CDR3 DNA reads TGTGCCAGCAGTAGACAGGACCTTCAGCCCCAGCATTTT. This encodes CASSRQDLQPQHF.

This chain joins TRBV6-2 or TRBV6-3 and TRBJ2-1; no firm D call. Per germline, CDR1 MNHEY and CDR2 SVGEGT. The V and J ends lost 5 bases and 0 bases respectively, with 17 bases between them. This CDR3 spans 17 amino acids. CDR3 amino acids: CASSKSRTSSSYNEQFF. The CDR3, as DNA: TGTGCCAGCAGTAAATCCCGGACGTCTAGCTCCTACAATGAGCAGTTCTTC.

This clonotype was found a few times. J is TRBJ1-1 and V is TRBV5-1, with D possibly TRBD1 on 5 matching bases. CDR3 length: 15 residues. CDR1 is SGHRS and CDR2 is YFSETQ in the germline V gene. With 4 bases removed from V and 3 bases from J, the gap between germline ends came to 16 bases. CDR3 bases: TGCGCCAGCAGCCCAACCACCCTGGGGGACACTGAAGCTTTCTTT. This translates into CASSPTTLGDTEAFF.

The chain recombines TRBV7-6 with TRBJ2-2, with TRBD2 identical over 9 bases. Per the germline V gene, CDR1 is SGHVS and CDR2 is FNYEAQ. The CDR3 covers 14 residues. Trimming at V came to 5 bases and at J to 3 bases, leaving 1 base not matched to a gene. The chain's CDR3 is CASSRTSDTGELFF. In nucleotides, the CDR3 is TGTGCCAGCAGCCGGACTAGCGACACCGGGGAGCTGTTTTTT.

CDR3 bases: TGCAGTGCTAGAGGGACAGGGGGCGAGGGAACGAACACTGAAGCTTTCTTT. Its translation is CSARGTGGEGTNTEAFF. The chain carries TRBV20-1 and TRBJ1-1; 11 bases agree with TRBD1. V trimming: 1 base; J trimming: 1 base; junction bases outside the gene matches: 8. The CDR3 is 17 amino acids. From germline, CDR1 is DFQATT and CDR2 SNEGSKA (reference sequence).

This clonotype showed up many times. This chain uses TRBV5-8 with TRBJ2-3; unclear D gene. Deletions cut 9 bases from V and 6 bases from J, with 5 bases between. There are 9 residues in the CDR3. Germline assignment: CDR1 SGHTS and CDR2 YDEGEE. The CDR3 nucleotides are TGTGCCACCTTCGATACGCAGTATTTT. Its protein product is CATFDTQYF. The complete variable domain, with remaining parts taken from reference TRBV5-8 and TRBJ2-3, reads EAGVTQSPTHLIKTRGQQATLRCSPISGHTSVYWYQQALGLGLQFLLWYDEGEERNRGNFPPRFSGRQFPNYSSELNVNALELEDSALYLCATFDTQYFGPGTRLTVL.

The chain combines TRBV5-1 with TRBJ1-2; tentative D call: TRBD1 (6 bases). V was cut by 7 bases and J by 2 bases, with 15 bases left in between. From germline, CDR1 is SGHRS and CDR2 YFSETQ. The CDR3 sequence is 14 residues long. The CDR3 DNA reads TGCGCCAGCGCCTTACAGGGTTCGAACTATGGCTACACCTTC. It translates to CASALQGSNYGYTF.

This chain links TRBV5-1 with TRBJ1-1; D is undetermined. The CDR3 covers 15 residues. The V end was cut by 0 bases, the J end by 5 bases, with 14 bases between. In germline, CDR1 is SGHRS, CDR2 YFSETQ. CDR3 in DNA: TGCGCCAGCAGCTTGGGCCCTCCGCCGGGGACTGAAGCTTTCTTT. Its protein product is CASSLGPPPGTEAFF.

Many counts were recorded for this clonotype. V is TRBV6-2 or TRBV6-3 and J is TRBJ2-1; 11 bases match TRBD1. There are 16 residues in the CDR3. J lost 7 bases, V lost 2 bases, and 7 bases had no gene match. The V gene's germline CDR1 is MNHEY and CDR2 SVGEGT. CDR3 DNA sequence: TGTGCCAGCAGTTACATCCCCGGGACAGGGGGGAATGAGCAGTTCTTC. It is translated as CASSYIPGTGGNEQFF.

The chain recombines TRBV20-1 with TRBJ2-2; D is unclear. Germline CDR1 and CDR2: DFQATT and SNEGSKA (reference sequence). The CDR3 is 12 residues long. Deletions cut 2 bases from V and 7 bases from J, with 8 bases between. Here the CDR3 reads CSARKGDGELFF. In DNA, the CDR3 is TGCAGTGCTAGAAAGGGTGACGGGGAGCTGTTTTTT.

The chain uses TRBV5-1 and TRBJ2-7; D gene unclear. With 0 bases removed from V and 9 bases from J, the gap between germline ends came to 16 bases. This CDR3 is built from 14 residues. Germline V lookup: CDR1 SGHRS, CDR2 YFSETQ. CDR3 bases: TGCGCCAGCAGCTTGGAGGACGCAGGACCTTTGCAGTACTTC. It yields the protein CASSLEDAGPLQYF.

V and J are TRBV6-1 and TRBJ1-2, with D maybe TRBD1 (5 bases). Trimming took 4 bases from V and 4 from J, leaving 10 bases between them. The CDR3 consists of 13 residues. The germline V gene encodes CDR1 MNHNS and CDR2 SASEGT. This CDR3 reads CASSASGTYGYTF. CDR3 sequence (DNA): TGTGCCAGCAGTGCCTCAGGGACCTATGGCTACACCTTC.

This clonotype was picked up a small number of times. The chain has TRBV12-3 or TRBV12-4 and TRBJ2-7; 9 nucleotides line up with TRBD1. V lost 2 bases and J lost 9; bases outside the gene matches: 5. The CDR3 contains 13 residues. In DNA, the CDR3 is TGTGCCAGCAGTTTAAGACAGGGGGGAGGGCAGTACTTC. This sequence encodes CASSLRQGGGQYF.

The chain employs TRBV4-2 and TRBJ2-3; 7 bases agree with TRBD1. The germline gives CDR1 LGHNA, CDR2 YNFKEQ. Unmatched junction bases numbered 3, after V lost 2 bases and J lost 4 bases. CDR3 length equals 14 residues. The CDR3 bases are TGTGCCAGCAGCCAAACAACAGGGGCAGATACGCAGTATTTT. Protein sequence: CASSQTTGADTQYF.